This T cell receptor beta chain emerged from a study of Graves' ophthalmopathy and Graves' hyperthyroidism. This clonotype has only a few counts. The germline V gene has CDR1 MNHEY and CDR2 SVGAGI. V lost 6 bases and J lost 1; bases outside the gene matches: 9. The CDR3 spans 15 residues. RNA transcripts were the source from which TCR beta CDR3 regions were amplified. HTBI primers served in a first-round RT-PCR, which a second-round multiplex PCR followed. TCRdb processed the multiplex PCR reads anew with MiXCR; each CDR3 protein has one entry. The sample lists approximately 640,000 distinct CDR3 sequences, roughly 41% seen once, with 3.3% in the top ten.

Sequencing was performed on peripheral blood. V is TRBV6-5 and J is TRBJ2-7; TRBD1 aligns across 7 bases. The TCR sequence derives from an adult man with Graves' ophthalmopathy. In DNA, the CDR3 is TGTGCCAGCAGAACCCCCCCGGGACAGTCCTACGAGCAGTACTTC. It translates to CASRTPPGQSYEQYF.